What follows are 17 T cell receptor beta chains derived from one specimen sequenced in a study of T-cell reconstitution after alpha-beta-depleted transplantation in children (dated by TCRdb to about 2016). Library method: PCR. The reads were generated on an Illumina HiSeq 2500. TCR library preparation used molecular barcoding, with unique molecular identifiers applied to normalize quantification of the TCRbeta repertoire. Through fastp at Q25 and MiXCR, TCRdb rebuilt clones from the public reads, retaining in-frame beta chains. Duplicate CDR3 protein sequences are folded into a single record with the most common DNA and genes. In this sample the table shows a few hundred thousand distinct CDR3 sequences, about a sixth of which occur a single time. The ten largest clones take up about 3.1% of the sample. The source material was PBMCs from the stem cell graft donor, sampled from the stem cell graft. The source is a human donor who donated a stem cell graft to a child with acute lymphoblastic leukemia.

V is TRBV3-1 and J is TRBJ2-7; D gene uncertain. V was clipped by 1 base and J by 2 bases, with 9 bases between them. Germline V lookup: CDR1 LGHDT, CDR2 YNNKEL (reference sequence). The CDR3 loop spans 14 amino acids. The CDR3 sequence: CASSQGAPPYEQYF. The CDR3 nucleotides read TGTGCCAGCAGCCAAGGCGCTCCGCCCTACGAGCAGTACTTC.

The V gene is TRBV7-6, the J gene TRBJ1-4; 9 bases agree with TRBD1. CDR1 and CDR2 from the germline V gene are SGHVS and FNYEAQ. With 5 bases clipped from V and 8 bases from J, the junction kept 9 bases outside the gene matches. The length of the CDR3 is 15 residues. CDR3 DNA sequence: TGTGCCAGCAGCGAAACAGGGGGCGCCAGGGAAAAACTGTTTTTT. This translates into CASSETGGAREKLFF.

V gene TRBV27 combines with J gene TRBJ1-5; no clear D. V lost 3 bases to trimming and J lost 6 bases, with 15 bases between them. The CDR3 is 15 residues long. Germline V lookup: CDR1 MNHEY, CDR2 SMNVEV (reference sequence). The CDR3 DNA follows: TGTGCCAGCAGTTTTCTGGCTTCTTACGTTCAGCCCCAGCATTTT. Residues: CASSFLASYVQPQHF.

CDR3 loop: CASSRDAGGRNQPQHF. The DNA of the CDR3 is TGTGCCAGCAGCCGCGATGCCGGGGGACGCAATCAGCCCCAGCATTTT. The chain uses TRBV7-2 and TRBJ1-5, with D possibly TRBD1 on 5 matching bases. Trimming removed 5 bases from V and 2 bases from J, with 16 bases in between. This CDR3 has 16 amino acids. Germline V gene sequence: CDR1 SGHTA, CDR2 FQGNSA.

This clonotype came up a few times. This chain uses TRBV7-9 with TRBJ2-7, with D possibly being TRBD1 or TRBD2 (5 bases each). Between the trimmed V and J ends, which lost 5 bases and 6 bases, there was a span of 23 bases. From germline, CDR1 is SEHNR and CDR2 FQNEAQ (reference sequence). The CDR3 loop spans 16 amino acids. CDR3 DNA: TGTGCCAGCAGCCCATCCCCCCAGGGACGACGGGGCGAGCAGTACTTC. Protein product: CASSPSPQGRRGEQYF.

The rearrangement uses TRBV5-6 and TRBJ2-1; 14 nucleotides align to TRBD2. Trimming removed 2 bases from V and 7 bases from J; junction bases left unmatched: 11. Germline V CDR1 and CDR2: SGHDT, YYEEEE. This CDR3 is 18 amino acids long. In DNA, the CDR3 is TGTGCCAGCAGCTTCGAGGGACTAGCGGGAGCGGGTTGGAATGAGCAGTTCTTC. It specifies CASSFEGLAGAGWNEQFF.

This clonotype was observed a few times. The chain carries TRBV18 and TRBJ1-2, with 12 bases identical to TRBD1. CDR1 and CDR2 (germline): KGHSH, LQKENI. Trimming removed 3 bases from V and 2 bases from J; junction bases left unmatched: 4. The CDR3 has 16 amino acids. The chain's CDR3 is CASSPLGTGGNYGYTF. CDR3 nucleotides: TGTGCCAGCTCACCCCTGGGGACAGGGGGCAACTATGGCTACACCTTC.

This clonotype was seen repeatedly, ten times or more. This CDR3 reads CASSQGGYYSATYNEQFF. CDR3 sequence (DNA): TGTGCCAGCAGCCAAGGGGGTTACTACTCCGCTACCTACAATGAGCAGTTCTTC. The chain combines TRBV4-2 with TRBJ2-1; no clear D. V was pared by 1 base and J by 2 bases, with 18 bases between. This CDR3 comprises 18 residues. Per germline, CDR1 LGHNA and CDR2 YNFKEQ.

The CDR3 protein is CASSAQGETQYF. The CDR3 coding sequence is TGTGCCAGCAGCGCACAAGGGGAGACCCAGTACTTC. J is TRBJ2-5 and V is TRBV9; D uncertain. Germline V CDR1 and CDR2: SGDLS, YYNGEE. V was trimmed by 3 bases and J by 5 bases, leaving 8 bases between them. This CDR3 region has 12 residues.

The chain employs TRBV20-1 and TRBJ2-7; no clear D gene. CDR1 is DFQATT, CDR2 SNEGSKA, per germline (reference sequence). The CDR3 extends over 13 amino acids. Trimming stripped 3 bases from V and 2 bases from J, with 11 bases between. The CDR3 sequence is CSARGSAPYEQYF. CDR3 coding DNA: TGCAGTGCTAGGGGCTCTGCTCCCTACGAGCAGTACTTC.

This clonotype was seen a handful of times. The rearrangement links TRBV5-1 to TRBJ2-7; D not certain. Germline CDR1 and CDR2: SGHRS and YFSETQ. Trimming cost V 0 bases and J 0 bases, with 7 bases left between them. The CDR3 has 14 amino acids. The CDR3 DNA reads TGCGCCAGCAGCTTGGCCTTGAGCTCCTACGAGCAGTACTTC. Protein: CASSLALSSYEQYF. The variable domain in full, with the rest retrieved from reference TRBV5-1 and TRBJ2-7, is KAGVTQTPRYLIKTRGQQVTLSCSPISGHRSVSWYQQTPGQGLQFLFEYFSETQRNKGNFPGRFSGRQFSNSRSEMNVSTLELGDSALYLCASSLALSSYEQYFGPGTRLTVT.

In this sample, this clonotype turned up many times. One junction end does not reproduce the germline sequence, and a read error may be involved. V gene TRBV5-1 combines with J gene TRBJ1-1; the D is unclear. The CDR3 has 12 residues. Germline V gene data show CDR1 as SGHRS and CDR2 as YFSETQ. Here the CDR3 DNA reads TGTGCCAGCAGTGGAGAGGACACTGAAGCTTTCTTT. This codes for CASSGEDTEAFF.

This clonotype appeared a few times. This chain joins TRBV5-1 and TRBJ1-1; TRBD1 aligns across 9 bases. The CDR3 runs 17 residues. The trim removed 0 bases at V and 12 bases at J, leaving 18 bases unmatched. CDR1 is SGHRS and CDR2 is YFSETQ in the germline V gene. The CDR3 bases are TGCGCCAGCAGCTTGGCCGACGGTGGGACAGGGTCCTATATAACTTTCTTT. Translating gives CASSLADGGTGSYITFF.

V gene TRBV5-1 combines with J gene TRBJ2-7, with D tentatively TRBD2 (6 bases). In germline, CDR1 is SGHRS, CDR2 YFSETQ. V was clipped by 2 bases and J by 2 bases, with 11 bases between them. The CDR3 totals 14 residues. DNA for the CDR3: TGCGCCAGCAGCTTTTCGCGGGGAGCCTACGAGCAGTACTTC. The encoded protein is CASSFSRGAYEQYF.

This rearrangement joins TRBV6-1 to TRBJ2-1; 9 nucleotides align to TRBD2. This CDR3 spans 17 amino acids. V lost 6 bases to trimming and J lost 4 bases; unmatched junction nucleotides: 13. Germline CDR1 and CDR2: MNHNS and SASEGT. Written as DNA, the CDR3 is TGTGCCAGCAGCCCCCCGGGGGCGGGAGGGACGTACAATGAGCAGTTCTTC. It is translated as CASSPPGAGGTYNEQFF.

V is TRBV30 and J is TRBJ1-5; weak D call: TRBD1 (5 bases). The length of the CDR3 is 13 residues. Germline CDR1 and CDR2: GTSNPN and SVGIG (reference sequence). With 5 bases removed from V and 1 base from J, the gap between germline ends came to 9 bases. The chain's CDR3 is CAWAPGSNQPQHF. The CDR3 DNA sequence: TGTGCCTGGGCCCCAGGGAGCAATCAGCCCCAGCATTTT.

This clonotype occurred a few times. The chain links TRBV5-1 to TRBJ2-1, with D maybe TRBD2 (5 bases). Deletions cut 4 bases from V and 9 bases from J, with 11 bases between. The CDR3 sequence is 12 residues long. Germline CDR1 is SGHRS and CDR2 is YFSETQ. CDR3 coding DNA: TGCGCCAGCAGCCCTAACGAGGGTGAGCAGTTCTTC. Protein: CASSPNEGEQFF.